These 25 T cell receptor beta chains were sequenced from one sample in a study of T cell responses to AZD1222 COVID-19 vaccine. Method: immunoSEQ multiplex PCR; TCRdb's copy keeps in-frame clones and lacks some. The repertoire holds some 84,000 clones, with around nine tenths as singletons. The sequences come from peripheral blood, collected 28 days after the second AZD1222 dose. The receptor source for this set is an adult who received the AZD1222 COVID-19 vaccine.

The V and J genes are TRBV4-2 and TRBJ1-4, with D unclear. Trimming shortened V by 0 bases and J by 6 bases, and 11 bases separated the two germline ends. This CDR3 has 15 residues. Germline loops: CDR1 LGHNA, CDR2 YNFKEQ. This chain's CDR3 is CASSQDPAAYEKLFF. The CDR3 bases are TGTGCCAGCAGCCAAGATCCAGCGGCGTATGAAAAACTGTTTTTT.

This clone was found once. The chain combines TRBV27 with TRBJ1-1; D uncertain. Germline V gene lookup returns CDR1 MNHEY and CDR2 SMNVEV (reference sequence). V lost 2 bases and J lost 4, with 11 bases in between. The CDR3 extends over 14 amino acids. The DNA for the CDR3 is TGTGCCAGCAGTTTAGCAGTATGGGGCACTGAAGCTTTCTTT. Amino acid sequence: CASSLAVWGTEAFF.

The genes are TRBV18 and TRBJ1-2; D remains unclear. This CDR3 has 15 residues. The germline V gene encodes CDR1 KGHSH and CDR2 LQKENI. Trimming pared 3 bases from V and 8 bases from J, leaving 19 bases between. Written as DNA, the CDR3 is TGTGCCAGCTCACCTTTTGAAGGCACCCTCACCGGCTACACCTTC. This translates into CASSPFEGTLTGYTF.

The J gene is TRBJ1-1, the V gene TRBV18; D remains ambiguous. The V and J ends lost 3 bases and 6 bases respectively, with 14 bases between them. Germline-derived CDR1 and CDR2 are KGHSH and LQKENI. The CDR3 is made up of 14 amino acids. The CDR3 reads CASSPLAEGAEAFF. As DNA, the CDR3 is TGTGCCAGCTCACCCTTGGCAGAGGGCGCTGAAGCTTTCTTT. The variable domain in full, completed from reference TRBV18 and TRBJ1-1, reads NAGVMQNPRHLVRRRGQEARLRCSPMKGHSHVYWYRQLPEEGLKFMVYLQKENIIDESGMPKERFSAEFPKEGPSILRIQQVVRGDSAAYFCASSPLAEGAEAFFGQGTRLTVV.

This chain links TRBV18 with TRBJ1-1; the match to TRBD1 covers 9 bases. CDR1 is KGHSH, CDR2 LQKENI, per germline. The trim removed 3 bases at V and 1 base at J, leaving 6 bases unmatched. The CDR3 is made up of 16 amino acids. The chain's CDR3 is CASSPGTGLQNTEAFF. Written as DNA, the CDR3 is TGTGCCAGCTCACCCGGGACAGGGCTTCAGAACACTGAAGCTTTCTTT.

A few counts support this clone. The chain is built from TRBV7-3 and TRBJ2-1; D gene unclear. Germline values: CDR1 SGHTA, CDR2 FQGTGA. This CDR3 region has 14 residues. The V and J ends lost 1 base and 3 bases respectively, with 7 bases between them. The CDR3 loop reads CASSLNGGYNEQFF. The CDR3 DNA reads as TGTGCCAGCAGCTTAAATGGCGGCTACAATGAGCAGTTCTTC. The full variable domain, in which reference TRBV7-3 and TRBJ2-1 provide the parts outside the CDR3, is GAGVSQTPSNKVTEKGKYVELRCDPISGHTALYWYRQSLGQGPEFLIYFQGTGAADDSGLPNDRFFAVRPEGSVSTLKIQRTERGDSAVYLCASSLNGGYNEQFFGPGTRLTVL.

This clone has a handful of counts. The V gene is TRBV7-6, the J gene TRBJ1-3; weak D call: TRBD1 (5 bases). The CDR3 has 15 amino acids. The V end lost 2 bases, the J end lost 9 bases, and 17 bases lay between the germline ends. Germline V gene sequence: CDR1 SGHVS, CDR2 FNYEAQ. The CDR3 region is CASSLSIGGFSTIYF. Written as DNA, the CDR3 is TGTGCCAGCAGCTTATCCATTGGGGGGTTCAGCACCATATATTTT.

The chain combines TRBV19 with TRBJ1-5; tentative D call: TRBD1 (5 bases). The CDR3 is 16 amino acids. Between the trimmed V and J ends, which lost 2 bases and 0 bases, there was a span of 11 bases. Germline V gives CDR1 LNHDA, CDR2 SQIVND (reference sequence). The CDR3 loop reads CASSIWAGNSNQPQHF. CDR3 in DNA: TGTGCCAGTAGTATATGGGCAGGGAATAGCAATCAGCCCCAGCATTTT.

The chain links TRBV5-6 to TRBJ2-7, with unresolved D. The length of the CDR3 is 13 residues. CDR1 and CDR2 from the germline V gene are SGHDT and YYEEEE. The V and J ends lost 0 bases and 7 bases respectively, with 11 bases between them. The CDR3 sequence: CASSLGADVEQYF. CDR3 in DNA: TGTGCCAGCAGCTTGGGGGCAGATGTGGAGCAGTACTTC.

The gene calls are TRBV27 and TRBJ2-1, with unresolved D. CDR1 is MNHEY and CDR2 is SMNVEV in the germline V gene (reference sequence). The ends were cut back, 5 bases at V and 2 bases at J, with 4 bases in the middle. The CDR3 totals 12 residues. CDR3 coding DNA: TGTGCCAGCAGTCAAACCTACAATGAGCAGTTCTTC. The encoded protein is CASSQTYNEQFF.

The table lists this clone with a few counts. Other DNA variants within this sample encode the same CDR3. The V gene is TRBV6-5, the J gene TRBJ1-1, with a tentative D call TRBD1 (6 bases). With 3 bases removed from V and 5 bases from J, the gap between germline ends came to 13 bases. The CDR3 loop spans 14 amino acids. Germline V gene lookup returns CDR1 MNHEY and CDR2 SVGAGI. CDR3 bases: TGTGCCAGCAGTTATTCGCGAGGGGGAACTGAAGCTTTCTTT. It codes for CASSYSRGGTEAFF.

V is TRBV27 and J is TRBJ2-2; the D gene is possibly TRBD1 (6 bases). The CDR3 runs 14 residues. The ends were cut back, 6 bases at V and 7 bases at J, with 15 bases in the middle. The V gene's germline CDR1 is MNHEY and CDR2 SMNVEV (reference sequence). CDR3 sequence (DNA): TGTGCCAGCAGCCCAGGACAGTTCCTCGGGGAGCTGTTTTTT. Protein product: CASSPGQFLGELFF.

The V and J genes are TRBV7-2 and TRBJ1-2; D call uncertain. The V end was cut by 1 base, the J end by 5 bases, with 8 bases between. CDR1 is SGHTA, CDR2 FQGNSA, per germline. The CDR3 consists of 13 residues. CDR3 nucleotides: TGTGCCAGCAGCTTAGGGCTGGATTATGGCTACACCTTC. It is translated as CASSLGLDYGYTF.

This clone was detected only a few times. The CDR3 spells CASSAQGRGAYEQYF. The CDR3 DNA follows: TGTGCCAGCAGTGCCCAGGGGCGGGGTGCCTACGAGCAGTACTTC. The rearrangement uses TRBV28 and TRBJ2-7, with D perhaps being TRBD1 or TRBD2 (6 bases each). The CDR3 has 15 residues. V was cut by 5 bases and J by 2 bases, with 16 bases left in between. The germline V gene has CDR1 MDHEN and CDR2 SYDVKM.

The gene calls are TRBV28 and TRBJ1-1, with D possibly matching TRBD1 (5 bases). The CDR3 runs 16 residues. Between the trimmed V and J ends, which lost 6 bases and 4 bases, there was a span of 21 bases. CDR1 and CDR2 from the germline V gene are MDHEN and SYDVKM. This CDR3 is CASSTQVDFGATEAFF. The CDR3 nucleotides read TGTGCCAGCAGCACACAAGTAGACTTTGGGGCCACTGAAGCTTTCTTT.

V and J are TRBV10-3 and TRBJ2-7; TRBD1 aligns across 7 bases. Germline lookup yields CDR1 ENHRY and CDR2 SYGVKD. V was pared by 6 bases and J by 2 bases, with 7 bases of the junction left unmatched. This CDR3 region has 14 residues. The CDR3 region is CAIRGTAEPYEQYF. The CDR3 coding sequence is TGTGCCATCAGGGGGACAGCGGAACCCTACGAGCAGTACTTC.

This clone turned up a few times. V and J are TRBV4-3 and TRBJ2-7; TRBD2 agrees at 10 bases. CDR1 and CDR2 (germline): LGHNA, YSLEER. After removal of 0 bases from V and 5 bases from J, the junction contained 10 bases not matched to a gene. This CDR3 comprises 17 residues. CDR3 sequence (DNA): TGCGCCAGCAGCCAAGATGCTGTAGCGGGGGGAGACGACGAGCAGTACTTC. Encoded protein: CASSQDAVAGGDDEQYF.

This chain uses TRBV3-1 (or the pseudogene TRBV3-2) with TRBJ2-5; a possible D gene is TRBD2 (7 bases). The germline V gene has CDR1 LGHDT and CDR2 YNNKEL (reference sequence). Trimming left V 7 bases short and J 4 bases short, with 22 bases between. The CDR3 runs 16 residues. Here the CDR3 DNA reads TGTGCCAGCACCCCGGTTGGGGGGGGGCTTATAGAGACCCAGTACTTC. Its protein product is CASTPVGGGLIETQYF.

The CDR3 sequence is CASSRDVQGSGNTIYF. In DNA form, the CDR3 reads TGTGCCAGCAGCCGAGATGTTCAGGGTTCTGGAAACACCATATATTTT. The gene calls are TRBV5-4 and TRBJ1-3; weak D call: TRBD1 (5 bases). This CDR3 has 16 residues. Trimming removed 4 bases from V and 1 base from J, with 15 bases in between. Germline V CDR1 and CDR2: SGHNT, YYREEE (reference sequence).

The J gene is TRBJ1-2, the V gene TRBV7-2; D not resolved. Germline V gene data show CDR1 as SGHTA and CDR2 as FQGNSA. The CDR3 is 14 residues long. Trimming removed 1 base at V and 7 bases at J, with 13 bases between. Here the CDR3 DNA reads TGTGCCAGCAGCTTAGTCTTTACCACAACTGGCTACACCTTC. It codes for CASSLVFTTTGYTF. The whole variable domain, filled in from reference TRBV7-2 and TRBJ1-2, reads GAGVSQSPSNKVTEKGKDVELRCDPISGHTALYWYRQSLGQGLEFLIYFQGNSAPDKSGLPSDRFSAERTGGSVSTLTIQRTQQEDSAVYLCASSLVFTTTGYTFGSGTRLTVV.

The CDR3 is CASSAEAPAVSYNEQFF. DNA of the CDR3: TGTGCCAGCAGTGCTGAGGCCCCAGCGGTCTCCTACAATGAGCAGTTCTTC. The chain carries TRBV2 and TRBJ2-1, with D perhaps matching TRBD2 (5 bases). Germline V CDR1 and CDR2: SNHLY, FYNNEI. V was shortened by 4 bases and J by 0 bases, with 16 bases between the two germline ends. This CDR3 is built from 17 residues.

The chain has TRBV28 and TRBJ2-3; D could derive from TRBD1 or TRBD2 (6 bases each). There are 15 residues in the CDR3. The V and J ends lost 6 bases and 2 bases respectively, with 15 bases between them. CDR1 and CDR2 (germline): MDHEN, SYDVKM. In DNA form, the CDR3 reads TGTGCCAGCAGGGCGGGGCAGGGACACACAGATACGCAGTATTTT. Protein sequence: CASRAGQGHTDTQYF. The variable domain in full, completed from reference TRBV28 and TRBJ2-3, reads DVKVTQSSRYLVKRTGEKVFLECVQDMDHENMFWYRQDPGLGLRLIYFSYDVKMKEKGDIPEGYSVSREKKERFSLILESASTNQTSMYLCASRAGQGHTDTQYFGPGTRLTVL.

V usage is TRBV18 and J usage is TRBJ2-5; D uncertain. Looked up from germline, CDR1 is KGHSH and CDR2 is LQKENI. V was shortened by 6 bases and J by 5 bases, with 10 bases between the two germline ends. The CDR3 covers 12 residues. The CDR3 loop is CASSPERETQYF. The CDR3 DNA follows: TGTGCCAGCTCCCCCGAAAGGGAGACCCAGTACTTC. Full variable domain (outside the CDR3, taken from reference TRBV18 and TRBJ2-5): NAGVMQNPRHLVRRRGQEARLRCSPMKGHSHVYWYRQLPEEGLKFMVYLQKENIIDESGMPKERFSAEFPKEGPSILRIQQVVRGDSAAYFCASSPERETQYFGPGTRLLVL.

This chain links TRBV14 with TRBJ2-2; D not resolved. V lost 2 bases, J lost 4 bases, and 8 bases lay in between. Germline lookup yields CDR1 SGHDN and CDR2 FVKESK. CDR3 length: 14 amino acids. The CDR3 nucleotides read TGTGCCAGCAGCCAAATAGGATTCACCGGGGAGCTGTTTTTT. Protein product: CASSQIGFTGELFF.

This rearrangement joins TRBV11-2 to TRBJ1-2, with D possibly matching TRBD1 (5 bases). The germline CDR1 and CDR2 sequences are SGHAT and FQNNGV. The V end lost 5 bases, the J end lost 1 base, and 5 bases lay between the germline ends. The CDR3 sequence is 12 residues long. CDR3 protein: CASSQGNYGYTF. CDR3 bases: TGTGCCAGCAGCCAGGGTAACTATGGCTACACCTTC.